Sequencing of this TCR beta chain was carried out in a study of shared clonotypes between healthy human individuals. General study results and limits: Naive CD4 clonotypes overlapped across a handful of donors at about 5%.

V lost 3 bases to trimming and J lost 0 bases, with 9 bases between them. The V gene's germline CDR1 is SEHNR and CDR2 FQNEAQ (reference sequence). The CDR3 loop spans 15 amino acids. Worth noting for this clone: As yet, its antigen is unknown.

Measured with immunoSEQ multiplex PCR; TCRdb has only the in-frame clones, and not every one. The table includes roughly 2.2 million clones, 85% to 95% detected once. The chain employs TRBV7-9 and TRBJ2-1; D is ambiguous. The receptor was isolated from a man younger than 35 in good health. Some clones in this sample may be carry-over from other donors' samples. The sequenced sample consisted of naive CD4+ T cells from PBMCs. Described subset: CD45RA+ positively selected. This CDR3 reads CASSFLSNSYNEQFF. CDR3 bases: TGTGCCAGCAGCTTTTTATCCAACTCCTACAATGAGCAGTTCTTC. The whole variable domain, filled in from reference TRBV7-9 and TRBJ2-1, reads DTGVSQNPRHKITKRGQNVTFRCDPISEHNRLYWYRQTLGQGPEFLTYFQNEAQLEKSRLLSDRFSAERPKGSFSTLEIQRTEQGDSAMYLCASSFLSNSYNEQFFGPGTRLTVL.